A selection of T cell receptor beta chains follows, all from one sample in a study of T cells in Graves' hyperthyroidism and ophthalmopathy. TCRdb re-called the multiplex PCR reads with MiXCR, one entry per CDR3 protein. This sample has about 680,000 distinct CDR3 sequences, with 35% found just once. Sequenced: blood. Every receptor here comes from a woman in her thirties or forties with Graves' hyperthyroidism. The CDR3 runs from the conserved cysteine through the conserved F or W. A D gene is named only where the DNA matches it firmly. Some rows mark clone size as missing; the rest say once, few, many or name a class of expanded clone.

clone size: .
V gene: TRBV6-5
D gene: .
J gene: TRBJ1-1
CDR3 protein: CASSYVSTRRDTEAFF
CDR3 DNA: TGTGCCAGCAGTTACGTGAGCACGCGGAGGGACACTGAAGCTTTCTTT

clone size: many
V gene: TRBV6-5
D gene: .
J gene: TRBJ1-2
CDR3 protein: CASSYSGYGYTF
CDR3 DNA: TGTGCCAGCAGTTACTCGGGTTATGGCTACACCTTC

clone size: .
V gene: TRBV20-1
D gene: .
J gene: TRBJ2-2
CDR3 protein: CSASQTGNTGELFF
CDR3 DNA: TGCAGTGCTAGCCAGACAGGGAACACCGGGGAGCTGTTTTTT

clone size: few
V gene: TRBV14
D gene: .
J gene: TRBJ1-2
CDR3 protein: CASSPQTQTANYGYTF
CDR3 DNA: TGTGCCAGCAGCCCCCAAACTCAGACAGCAAACTATGGCTACACCTTC

clone size: once
V gene: TRBV20-1
D gene: .
J gene: TRBJ1-5
CDR3 protein: CSAQWGADQPQHF
CDR3 DNA: TGCAGTGCTCAATGGGGGGCGGATCAGCCCCAGCATTTT

clone size: few
V gene: TRBV7-9
D gene: TRBD1
J gene: TRBJ1-3
CDR3 protein: CASSLAGGQGSSAGNTIYF
CDR3 DNA: TGTGCCAGCAGCTTAGCCGGGGGACAGGGATCGTCAGCTGGAAACACCATATATTTT

clone size: few
V gene: TRBV6-6
D gene: .
J gene: TRBJ2-7
CDR3 protein: CASSYNPVVNEQYF
CDR3 DNA: TGTGCCAGCAGTTACAATCCTGTCGTCAACGAGCAGTACTTC

clone size: few
V gene: TRBV7-2
D gene: .
J gene: TRBJ1-4
CDR3 protein: CASSQSWGTANEKLFF
CDR3 DNA: TGCGCCAGCAGCCAAAGCTGGGGGACCGCTAATGAAAAACTGTTTTTT

clone size: few
V gene: TRBV6-5
D gene: TRBD1
J gene: TRBJ2-7
CDR3 protein: CASSYSFSGTGEYF
CDR3 DNA: TGTGCCAGCAGTTACTCTTTTAGTGGGACAGGGGAGTACTTC

clone size: .
V gene: TRBV7-2
D gene: .
J gene: TRBJ1-2
CDR3 protein: CASSSRSGDYGYTF
CDR3 DNA: TGTGCCAGCAGCTCACGTTCGGGGGACTATGGCTACACCTTC

clone size: many
V gene: TRBV2
D gene: .
J gene: TRBJ2-5
CDR3 protein: CASRAVEVTQYF
CDR3 DNA: TGTGCCAGCAGGGCGGTAGAGGTGACCCAGTACTTC

clone size: many
V gene: TRBV7-2
D gene: .
J gene: TRBJ1-2
CDR3 protein: CASSLEARNYGYTF
CDR3 DNA: TGTGCCAGCAGCTTAGAGGCACGGAACTATGGCTACACCTTC

clone size: many
V gene: TRBV19
D gene: .
J gene: TRBJ1-2
CDR3 protein: CASSASAGSGGYTF
CDR3 DNA: TGTGCCAGTAGTGCGTCGGCAGGGTCAGGTGGCTACACCTTC

clone size: few
V gene: TRBV12-3/TRBV12-4
D gene: TRBD1
J gene: TRBJ1-4
CDR3 protein: CASSRGTGDVKLFF
CDR3 DNA: TGTGCCAGCAGCCGCGGGACAGGGGATGTGAAACTGTTTTTT

clone size: .
V gene: TRBV7-2
D gene: .
J gene: TRBJ2-5
CDR3 protein: CASSWWDGEETQYF
CDR3 DNA: TGTGCCAGCAGCTGGTGGGACGGAGAAGAGACCCAGTACTTC

clone size: many
V gene: TRBV4-3
D gene: TRBD1
J gene: TRBJ1-1
CDR3 protein: CASSQGRTGVEAFF
CDR3 DNA: TGCGCCAGCAGCCAAGGGAGGACAGGGGTTGAAGCTTTCTTT

clone size: few
V gene: TRBV9
D gene: .
J gene: TRBJ1-2
CDR3 protein: CASSAESGGSSYGYTF
CDR3 DNA: TGTGCCAGCAGCGCCGAGAGTGGGGGATCCTCCTATGGCTACACCTTC

clone size: .
V gene: TRBV24-1
D gene: .
J gene: TRBJ2-1
CDR3 protein: CATSDLGGPPEQFF
CDR3 DNA: TGTGCCACCAGTGATCTAGGGGGGCCTCCTGAGCAGTTCTTC

clone size: .
V gene: TRBV7-2
D gene: .
J gene: TRBJ2-1
CDR3 protein: CATEEDTYNEQFF
CDR3 DNA: TGTGCCACCGAAGAGGACACCTACAATGAGCAGTTCTTC

clone size: .
V gene: TRBV11-2
D gene: .
J gene: TRBJ2-2
CDR3 protein: CVSPRTGKNTGELFF
CDR3 DNA: TGTGTCAGCCCCCGAACAGGAAAGAACACCGGGGAGCTGTTTTTT

clone size: many
V gene: TRBV7-2
D gene: .
J gene: TRBJ2-7
CDR3 protein: CASTHRELGSYEQYF
CDR3 DNA: TGTGCCAGCACCCATCGGGAGCTAGGTTCCTACGAGCAGTACTTC

clone size: few
V gene: TRBV5-5
D gene: .
J gene: TRBJ1-2
CDR3 protein: CASRLAGSHGYTF
CDR3 DNA: TGTGCCAGCAGACTCGCGGGAAGCCATGGCTACACCTTC

clone size: .
V gene: TRBV6-5
D gene: TRBD1
J gene: TRBJ1-4
CDR3 protein: CASSYARGEEKLFF
CDR3 DNA: TGTGCCAGCAGTTACGCCAGGGGGGAGGAAAAACTGTTTTTT

clone size: many
V gene: TRBV9
D gene: .
J gene: TRBJ1-1
CDR3 protein: CASSVGENTEAFF
CDR3 DNA: TGTGCCAGCAGCGTAGGAGAGAACACTGAAGCTTTCTTT

clone size: .
V gene: TRBV7-9
D gene: .
J gene: TRBJ1-1
CDR3 protein: CASSHLGRKNTEAFF
CDR3 DNA: TGCGCCAGCAGCCATTTGGGCAGAAAGAACACTGAAGCTTTCTTT

clone size: few
V gene: TRBV15
D gene: TRBD1
J gene: TRBJ1-1
CDR3 protein: CAIGTGNTEAFF
CDR3 DNA: TGTGCCATCGGGACAGGGAACACTGAAGCTTTCTTT